This T cell receptor (beta chain) was recorded in a study of blood T cell repertoires in COVID-19. Study overall: Specimens from acute and convalescent COVID-19 originated in the United States, Italy and Spain. Sources were T cells, B-cell-depleted T cells, or PBMCs; the material itself was cDNA or gDNA.

Between the trimmed V and J ends, which lost 0 bases and 12 bases, there was a span of 21 bases. The CDR3 is 15 residues long. CDR1 is GTSNPN and CDR2 is SVGIG in the germline V gene (reference sequence). Authors' methods: The assay estimated nucleated cells by amplifying reference gene primers. Assay used: immunoSEQ multiplex PCR; TCRdb lists only in-frame clones, some missing. V and J calls and clone size are copied from that table; D and trimming were computed from the DNA. Of fewer than 350,000 clones in the sample, approximately 85% were seen once. The clonotype was recovered from a human donor in a cohort sampled during active COVID-19. Sequencing was carried out using peripheral blood. This chain uses TRBV30 with TRBJ2-1, with D possibly matching TRBD2 (6 bases). CDR3 sequence (DNA): TGTGCCTGGAGTGTACCGGGGGAAGGGAGCATCGGGCAGTTCTTC. Residues: CAWSVPGEGSIGQFF.